A selection of T cell receptor beta chains follows, all from one sample in a study of blood T cell repertoires in COVID-19. Sequencing was performed with immunoSEQ multiplex PCR; in TCRdb, only in-frame clones are kept and a portion is missing. This sample has about 350,000 clones, with more than 70% found just once. Sequencing was carried out using peripheral blood. All receptors derive from a woman in her fifties or sixties with COVID-19, enrolled during active disease. The CDR3 runs from the conserved cysteine through the conserved F or W. D genes are given only for firm matches.

>.|TRBJ1-6|TRBV20-1
CSASKGEVRNSPLHF
>.|TRBJ1-2|TRBV6-5
CASIIDSRFDYGYTF
>TRBD1|TRBJ1-2|TRBV4-1
CASRHPGQGNYGYTF
>.|TRBJ1-2|TRBV2
CASREDGQPNYGYTF
>.|TRBJ1-1|TRBV30
CAWTLNTEAFF
>TRBD1|TRBJ1-1|TRBV5-1
CASSRGQTNTEAFF
>.|TRBJ1-1|TRBV19
CASSSVRVNTEAFF
>.|TRBJ2-3|TRBV5-4
CASSGIREFRDTQYF
>.|TRBJ1-1|TRBV7-9
CASSVAGDTEAFF
>.|TRBJ1-5|TRBV30
CAWSDRAGYSNQPQHF
>.|TRBJ1-1|TRBV11-2
CASAVTANTEAFF
>.|TRBJ1-1|TRBV28
CASRPEHRAEAFF
>TRBD2|TRBJ2-2|TRBV11-2
CASSQQLGGDTGELFF
>.|TRBJ2-5|TRBV7-3
CASSLAGRQETQYF
>TRBD2|TRBJ2-5|TRBV2
CASTQGGETQYF
>.|TRBJ1-5|TRBV19
CASSIVGGRSNQPQHF
>TRBD1|TRBJ1-5|TRBV7-3
CASSDGQGPNQPQHF
>.|TRBJ2-1|TRBV29-1
CSVEGQTEGRFF
>TRBD1|TRBJ2-3|TRBV20-1
CSASPRGRWTDTQYF
>.|TRBJ1-5|TRBV28
CASSYWETGNQPQHF
>.|TRBJ1-5|TRBV2
CASSDGSPQHF
>.|TRBJ1-4|TRBV11-2
CASSLGLANEKLFF
>.|TRBJ1-1|TRBV18
CASSPPNEWEGTEAFF
>.|TRBJ1-1|TRBV18
CASSPGKGLNTEAFF
>TRBD1|TRBJ2-7|TRBV29-1
CSVELFRRRGQGYYEQYF
>.|TRBJ1-5|TRBV2
CASSYRRGSNQPQHF
>.|TRBJ1-5|TRBV28
CASSFEARQHF
>TRBD1|TRBJ1-4|TRBV5-4
CASSSRDRGDEKLFF
>TRBD1|TRBJ2-5|TRBV7-9
CASSLTGTGRETQYF
>.|TRBJ1-2|TRBV7-8
CASSLVEGNYGYTF
>.|TRBJ1-1|TRBV19
CASSIGGVVYNTEAFF
>TRBD1|TRBJ1-1|TRBV15
CATSSGSEKDRDTEAFF
>.|TRBJ1-2|TRBV5-1
CASNGIPGGYTF
>.|TRBJ2-5|TRBV7-2
CASSFFRETQYF
>.|TRBJ2-3|TRBV4-2
CASSQNLRSTDTQYF
>.|TRBJ2-7|TRBV4-1
CASSQDRRGVYEQYF
>TRBD1|TRBJ2-7|TRBV23-1
CASSQSRTGGMSEYF
>.|TRBJ1-5|TRBV7-9
CASSPGFGQPQHF
>TRBD1|TRBJ2-3|TRBV7-2
CASSLVGGQGGFPDTQYF
>.|TRBJ1-2|TRBV9
CASLNEARGYTF
>TRBD2|TRBJ2-3|TRBV6-4
CASSLRGQGAGGAADTQYF
>.|TRBJ1-1|TRBV18
CASSPPLNTEAFF
>.|TRBJ1-4|TRBV20-1
CSAGTRGKLFF
>.|TRBJ2-1|TRBV7-2
CASSPGSNPYNEQFF
>TRBD1|TRBJ1-1|TRBV28
CASESRDRDTEAFF
>TRBD2|TRBJ2-1|TRBV14
CASSQALSGVYNEQFF
>TRBD1|TRBJ1-1|TRBV28
CASSLGWQGAEAFF
>.|TRBJ1-5|TRBV5-4
CASSISGSKNQPQHF